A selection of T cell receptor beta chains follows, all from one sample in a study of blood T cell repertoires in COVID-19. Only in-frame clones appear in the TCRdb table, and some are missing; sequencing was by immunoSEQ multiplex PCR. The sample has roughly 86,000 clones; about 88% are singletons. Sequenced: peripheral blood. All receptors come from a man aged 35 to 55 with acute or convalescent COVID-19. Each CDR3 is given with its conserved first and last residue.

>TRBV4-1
CASSQDQAGALGYTF
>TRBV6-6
CASSYFGGGNQETQYF
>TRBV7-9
CASSFGLAGSTDTQYF
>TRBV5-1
CASSLAFGSNYGYTF
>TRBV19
CASSTDRDRNTEAFF
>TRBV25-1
CASRPYQGAGEKLFF
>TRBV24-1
CATSDSGLAGPDTQYF
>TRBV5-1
CASSLPRGPTVSSYNEQFF
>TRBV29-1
CSDPTRGQGSYNSPLHF
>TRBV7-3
CASSLGEGYNSPLHF
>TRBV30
CAWSGGQGAFGTEAFF
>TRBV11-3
CASSLSTGGTGELFF
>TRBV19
CASSRALERNGDYEQYF
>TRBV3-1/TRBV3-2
CASSQGRLSPLHF
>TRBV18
CASSPGGPPYEQYF
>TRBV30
CAWSYTLGFATNEKLFF
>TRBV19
CASSINGGRGSTEAFF